Included here is one TCR beta chain sequence, with context. The antigen is not known. The sample's treatment: treatment-naive control, cytoreductive nephrectomy. Control tumor donors were several females and 10 to 12 males, median age around 62 years. Assay used: immunoSEQ multiplex PCR; TCRdb lists only in-frame clones, some missing. The sample records 7,500 to 10,000 clones, over 60% being singletons. These data come from a study of radiation and T cells in renal cell carcinoma. Overall study findings and caveats: Dominant CDR3 motifs were more common in irradiated tumors than controls. In nephrectomy-only tumors, top 100 clonotypes averaged roughly 43%, versus around 50% irradiated. Tumor samples were small regions of around 0.91 g.

Trimming took 2 bases from V and 3 from J, leaving 11 bases between them. Germline V gene lookup returns CDR1 MDHEN and CDR2 SYDVKM. The CDR3 loop spans 15 amino acids. This specimen was tumor tissue, taken from a patient whose treatment was nephrectomy without radiotherapy. V and J are TRBV28 and TRBJ2-1; D remains ambiguous. The receptor was isolated from a man in his fifties or sixties with renal cell carcinoma. CDR3 sequence reads: CASSLGPSFYNEQFF. Written as DNA, the CDR3 is TGTGCCAGCAGTTTAGGGCCGAGCTTCTACAATGAGCAGTTCTTC.